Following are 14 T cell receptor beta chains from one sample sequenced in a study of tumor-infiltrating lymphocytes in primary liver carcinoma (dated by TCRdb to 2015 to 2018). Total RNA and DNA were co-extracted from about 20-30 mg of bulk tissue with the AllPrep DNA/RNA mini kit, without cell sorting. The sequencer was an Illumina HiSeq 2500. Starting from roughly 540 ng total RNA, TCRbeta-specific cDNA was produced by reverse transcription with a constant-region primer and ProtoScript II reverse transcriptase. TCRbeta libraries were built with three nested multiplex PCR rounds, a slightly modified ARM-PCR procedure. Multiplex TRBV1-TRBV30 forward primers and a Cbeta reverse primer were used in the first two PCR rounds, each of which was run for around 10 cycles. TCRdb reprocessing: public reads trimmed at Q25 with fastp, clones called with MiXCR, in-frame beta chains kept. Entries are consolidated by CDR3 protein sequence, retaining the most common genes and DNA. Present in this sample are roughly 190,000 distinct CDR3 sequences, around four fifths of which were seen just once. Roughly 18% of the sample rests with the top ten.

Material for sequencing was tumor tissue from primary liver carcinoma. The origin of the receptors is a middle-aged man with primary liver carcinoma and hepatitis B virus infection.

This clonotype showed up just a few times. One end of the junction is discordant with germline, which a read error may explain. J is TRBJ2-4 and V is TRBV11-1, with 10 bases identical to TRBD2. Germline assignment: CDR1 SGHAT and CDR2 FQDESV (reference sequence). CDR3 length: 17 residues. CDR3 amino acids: CTSSLPGTSGTKNIQYF. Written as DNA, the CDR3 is TGTACCAGCAGCTTACCCGGTACTAGCGGGACCAAAAACATTCAATACTTC.

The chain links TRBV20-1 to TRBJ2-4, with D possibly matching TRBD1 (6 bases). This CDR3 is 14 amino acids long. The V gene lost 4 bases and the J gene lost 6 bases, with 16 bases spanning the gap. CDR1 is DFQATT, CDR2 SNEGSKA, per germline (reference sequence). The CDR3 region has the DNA TGCAGTGCTAACCCCTGGGACATGTTAAACATTCAGTACTTC. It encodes CSANPWDMLNIQYF.

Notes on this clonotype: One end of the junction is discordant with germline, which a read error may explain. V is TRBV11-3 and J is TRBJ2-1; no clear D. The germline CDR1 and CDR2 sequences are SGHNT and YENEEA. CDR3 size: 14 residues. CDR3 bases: TGTGCCAGCAGCTTAGGGGTAATCAACAATGAGCAATTCTTC. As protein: CASSLGVINNEQFF.

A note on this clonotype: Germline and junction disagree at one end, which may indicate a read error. DNA of the CDR3: TGTGCCAACAGCACAGGGAGGACTACTGAAGCTTCCTTT. Its protein product is CANSTGRTTEASF. This chain connects TRBV6-6 to TRBJ1-1, with D possibly TRBD1 on 6 matching bases. The germline V gene has CDR1 MNHNY and CDR2 SVGAGI (reference sequence). This CDR3 is 13 amino acids long.

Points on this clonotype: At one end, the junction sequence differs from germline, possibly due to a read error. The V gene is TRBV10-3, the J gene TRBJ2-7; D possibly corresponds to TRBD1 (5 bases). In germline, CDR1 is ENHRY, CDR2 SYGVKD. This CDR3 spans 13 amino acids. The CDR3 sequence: CASETGSPYEQHF. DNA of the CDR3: TGTGCCTCCGAAACAGGTTCCCCCTACGAGCAGCACTTC.

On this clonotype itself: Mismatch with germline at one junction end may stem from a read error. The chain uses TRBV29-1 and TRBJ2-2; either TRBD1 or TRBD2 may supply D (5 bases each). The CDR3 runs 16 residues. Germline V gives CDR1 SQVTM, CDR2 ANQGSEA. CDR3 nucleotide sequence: TGTAGCGTTAAAAACCCCCTGGGGACCAACACCGGGGAGCTGTTTTTT. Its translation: CSVKNPLGTNTGELFF.

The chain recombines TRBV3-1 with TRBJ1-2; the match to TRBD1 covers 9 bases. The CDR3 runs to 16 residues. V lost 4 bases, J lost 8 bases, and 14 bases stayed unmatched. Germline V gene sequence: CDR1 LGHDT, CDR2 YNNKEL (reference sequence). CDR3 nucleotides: TGTGCCAGCAGCCGACTCGGGGACAGGGCAAAACGAGGCTACACCTTC. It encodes CASSRLGDRAKRGYTF.

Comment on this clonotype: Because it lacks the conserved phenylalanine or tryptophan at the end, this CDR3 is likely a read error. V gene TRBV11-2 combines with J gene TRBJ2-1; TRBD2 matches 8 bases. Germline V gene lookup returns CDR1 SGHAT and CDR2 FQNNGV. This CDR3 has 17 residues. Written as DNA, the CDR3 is TGTGCCATCAGCTTAGATAGGGGCGGGAGGTTCTACATTGAGCAGTTCCTC. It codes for CAISLDRGGRFYIEQFL.

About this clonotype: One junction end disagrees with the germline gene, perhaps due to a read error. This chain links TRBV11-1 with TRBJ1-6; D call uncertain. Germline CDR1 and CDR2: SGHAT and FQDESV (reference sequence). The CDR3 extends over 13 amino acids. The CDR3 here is CASCRILVSPLHF. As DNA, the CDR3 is TGTGCCAGCTGCCGGATACTGGTTTCACCCCTCCATTTT. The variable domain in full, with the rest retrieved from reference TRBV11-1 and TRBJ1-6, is EAEVAQSPRYKITEKSQAVAFWCDPISGHATLYWYRQILGQGPELLVQFQDESVVDDSQLPKDRFSAERLKGVDSTLKIQPAELGDSAMYLCASCRILVSPLHFGNGTRLTVT.

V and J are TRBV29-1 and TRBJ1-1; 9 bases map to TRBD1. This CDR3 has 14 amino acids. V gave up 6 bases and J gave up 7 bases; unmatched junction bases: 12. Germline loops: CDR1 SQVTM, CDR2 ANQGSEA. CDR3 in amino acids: CSVRPGQGFDEAFF. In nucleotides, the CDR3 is TGCAGCGTGCGACCGGGACAGGGATTTGATGAAGCTTTCTTT. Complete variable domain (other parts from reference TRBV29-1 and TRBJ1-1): SAVISQKPSRDICQRGTSLTIQCQVDSQVTMMFWYRQQPGQSLTLIATANQGSEATYESGFVIDKFPISRPNLTFSTLTVSNMSPEDSSIYLCSVRPGQGFDEAFFGQGTRLTVV.

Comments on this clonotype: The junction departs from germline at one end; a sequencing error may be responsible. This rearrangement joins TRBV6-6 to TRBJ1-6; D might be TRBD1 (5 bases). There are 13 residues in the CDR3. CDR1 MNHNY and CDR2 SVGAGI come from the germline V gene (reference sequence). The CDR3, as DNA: TGTGCCAGCAGTAATACAGGAATTTTATCCCTCGACTTT. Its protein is CASSNTGILSLDF.

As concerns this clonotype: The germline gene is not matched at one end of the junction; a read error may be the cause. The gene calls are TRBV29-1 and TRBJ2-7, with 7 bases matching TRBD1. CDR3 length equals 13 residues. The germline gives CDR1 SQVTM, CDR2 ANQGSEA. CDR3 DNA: TGCAGCGTTGTCCCGACAGGGCTCCACGAGCAGTGTTTC. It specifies CSVVPTGLHEQCF.

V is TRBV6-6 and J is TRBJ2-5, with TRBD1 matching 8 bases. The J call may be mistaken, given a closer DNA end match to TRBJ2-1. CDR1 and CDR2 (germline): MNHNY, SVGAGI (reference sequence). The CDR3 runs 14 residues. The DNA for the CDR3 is TGTGCCAGCAGCTACGCAGGGGGCAAGAAGACCCAGTTCTTC. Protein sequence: CASSYAGGKKTQFF.

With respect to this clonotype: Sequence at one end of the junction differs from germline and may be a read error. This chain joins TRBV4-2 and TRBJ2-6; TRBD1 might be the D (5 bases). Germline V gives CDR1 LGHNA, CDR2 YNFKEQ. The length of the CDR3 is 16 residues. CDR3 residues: CASSQEASSGANVLAF. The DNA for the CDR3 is TGTGCCAGCAGCCAAGAAGCAAGCTCTGGGGCCAACGTCCTGGCGTTC.